Below, 18 T cell receptor beta chains from the same sample are listed, as sequenced in a study of OX40 agonist ivuxolimab in advanced cancers. Sequencing was performed with immunoSEQ multiplex PCR; in TCRdb, only in-frame clones are kept and a portion is missing. Among over 50,000 clones listed, approximately 86% were seen once. This specimen was CD4+ or CD8+ T cells sorted from blood, taken in a trial of the OX40 agonist ivuxolimab. The receptors here all came from an adult with an advanced solid tumor such as melanoma, head and neck, liver or kidney cancer.

The rearrangement links TRBV5-1 to TRBJ1-5; no definite D call. The CDR3 totals 15 residues. The germline V and J ends were trimmed by 0 bases and 3 bases, with 10 bases remaining between them. Germline V gene data show CDR1 as SGHRS and CDR2 as YFSETQ. The CDR3 region is CASSLDGSYNQPQHF. The CDR3 DNA reads as TGCGCCAGCAGCTTGGACGGCAGCTACAATCAGCCCCAGCATTTT.

This chain links TRBV7-9 with TRBJ2-1; 11 bases map to TRBD2. With V trimmed by 1 base and J by 5 bases, 4 bases remained unmatched. The germline CDR1 and CDR2 sequences are SEHNR and FQNEAQ (reference sequence). This CDR3 comprises 16 residues. The CDR3 sequence: CASSLVLAGGNNEQFF. CDR3 nucleotides: TGTGCCAGCAGCTTAGTCCTAGCGGGGGGAAACAATGAGCAGTTCTTC.

The V and J genes are TRBV6-5 and TRBJ2-1, with TRBD2 identical over 8 bases. Germline-derived CDR1 and CDR2 are MNHEY and SVGAGI. CDR3 length: 13 amino acids. Losses at the gene ends were 2 bases for V and 13 bases for J; bases not matched to a gene: 7. In DNA form, the CDR3 reads TGTGCCAGCAGTTACGAAGGCGGGAGGCCCCAGTTCTTC. Translation: CASSYEGGRPQFF.

This chain connects TRBV29-1 to TRBJ2-2; D gene uncertain. The ends were cut back, 7 bases at V and 2 bases at J, with 5 bases in the middle. Germline assignment: CDR1 SQVTM and CDR2 ANQGSEA. The CDR3 sequence is 11 residues long. The CDR3 sequence: CSGRNTGELFF. The CDR3 DNA follows: TGCAGCGGGAGAAACACCGGGGAGCTGTTTTTT.

In DNA, the CDR3 is TGTGCCAGCAGTTACAGCCGAGGCGGAACCTACGAGCAGTACTTC. It is translated as CASSYSRGGTYEQYF. The rearrangement links TRBV6-5 to TRBJ2-7; D remains ambiguous. CDR3 length: 15 amino acids. Germline V gene lookup returns CDR1 MNHEY and CDR2 SVGAGI. V dropped 2 bases and J dropped 2 bases, with 13 bases sitting between them.

The V gene is TRBV14, the J gene TRBJ2-7; possible D gene TRBD1, 6 bases. From germline, CDR1 is SGHDN and CDR2 FVKESK. There are 17 residues in the CDR3. The V and J ends lost 1 base and 4 bases respectively, with 20 bases between them. The CDR3, as DNA: TGTGCCAGCAGCCAAGCCCCGCGGAACAGGGAGACATACGAGCAGTACTTC. This translates into CASSQAPRNRETYEQYF. The full variable domain, rest sourced from reference TRBV14 and TRBJ2-7, is EAGVTQFPSHSVIEKGQTVTLRCDPISGHDNLYWYRRVMGKEIKFLLHFVKESKQDESGMPNNRFLAERTGGTYSTLKVQPAELEDSGVYFCASSQAPRNRETYEQYFGPGTRLTVT.

The chain couples TRBV10-3 to TRBJ2-6, with D perhaps TRBD2 (6 bases). V gave up 1 base and J gave up 1 base, with 14 bases separating them. The CDR3 covers 18 residues. Germline CDR1 ENHRY, CDR2 SYGVKD. The CDR3 coding sequence is TGTGCCATCAGTGAGTTGGGGCGGGGAGGATCTGGGGCCAACGTCCTGACTTTC. Encoded protein: CAISELGRGGSGANVLTF.

The V call is TRBV5-4, the J call TRBJ2-1; 8 bases align to TRBD2. This CDR3 spans 16 amino acids. The V segment lost 0 bases and the J segment 0 bases; nucleotides outside the gene matches: 2. The germline CDR1 and CDR2 sequences are SGHNT and YYREEE (reference sequence). The CDR3 DNA reads TGTGCCAGCAGCTTGGCCGGGGGGGGCTCCTACAATGAGCAGTTCTTC. It is translated as CASSLAGGGSYNEQFF.

V is TRBV30 and J is TRBJ2-3; D gene uncertain. Trimming pared 2 bases from V and 0 bases from J, leaving 12 bases between. Germline CDR1 GTSNPN, CDR2 SVGIG (reference sequence). The CDR3 totals 15 residues. The CDR3 region has the DNA TGTGCCTGGAGTCCTCAGGTAACTAGCACAGATACGCAGTATTTT. This sequence encodes CAWSPQVTSTDTQYF.

J is TRBJ2-5 and V is TRBV4-1, with 7 nucleotides matching TRBD1. The CDR3 runs to 16 residues. Germline V gives CDR1 MGHRA, CDR2 YSYEKL. The trim removed 0 bases at V and 1 base at J, leaving 5 bases unmatched. CDR3 protein: CASSQDPTGPQETQYF. CDR3 in DNA: TGCGCCAGCAGCCAAGACCCGACAGGGCCCCAAGAGACCCAGTACTTC.

This rearrangement joins TRBV7-9 to TRBJ1-1; D might be TRBD1 (6 bases). V lost 1 base, J lost 7 bases, and 10 bases lay in between. Germline assignment: CDR1 SEHNR and CDR2 FQNEAQ (reference sequence). The CDR3 sequence is 13 residues long. CDR3 residues: CASSLEPDSEAFF. The DNA for the CDR3 is TGTGCCAGCAGCTTAGAACCGGACAGTGAAGCTTTCTTT.

The chain carries TRBV28 and TRBJ2-2, with D unresolved. CDR1 MDHEN and CDR2 SYDVKM come from the germline V gene. V lost 4 bases, J lost 1 base, and 16 bases lay in between. The CDR3 loop spans 17 amino acids. CDR3 region: CASSSPRQHKNTGELFF. The CDR3, as DNA: TGTGCCAGCAGTTCACCCCGCCAGCATAAGAACACCGGGGAGCTGTTTTTT.

The gene calls are TRBV5-5 and TRBJ2-6, with D possibly being TRBD1 or TRBD2 (5 bases each). The CDR3 runs 15 residues. The ends were cut back, 0 bases at V and 4 bases at J, with 8 bases in the middle. From germline, CDR1 is SGHKS and CDR2 YYEKEE (reference sequence). The CDR3 loop reads CASSLEGTGANVLTF. The CDR3 bases are TGTGCCAGCAGCTTGGAAGGGACCGGGGCCAACGTCCTGACTTTC.

The J gene is TRBJ2-1, the V gene TRBV30, with 16 bases fitting TRBD2. Germline-derived CDR1 and CDR2 are GTSNPN and SVGIG (reference sequence). V was pared by 7 bases and J by 7 bases, with 7 bases of the junction left unmatched. The CDR3 is 15 amino acids. This chain's CDR3 is CASPGLAGGGNEQFF. As DNA, the CDR3 is TGTGCCTCCCCGGGACTAGCGGGAGGGGGGAATGAGCAGTTCTTC. The full variable domain, with the rest looked up from reference TRBV30 and TRBJ2-1, is SQTIHQWPATLVQPVGSPLSLECTVEGTSNPNLYWYRQAAGRGLQLLFYSVGIGQISSEVPQNLSASRPQDRQFILSSKKLLLSDSGFYLCASPGLAGGGNEQFFGPGTRLTVL.

The chain combines TRBV6-1 with TRBJ2-7; 12 nucleotides align to TRBD1. The junction had 5 bases not matched to a gene; V was cut back by 7 bases and J by 4 bases. CDR3 size: 14 residues. Germline V lookup: CDR1 MNHNS, CDR2 SASEGT. In nucleotides, the CDR3 is TGTGCCAGCACCCGGGACAGGGGGCGATACGAGCAGTACTTC. Protein product: CASTRDRGRYEQYF.

The chain carries TRBV28 and TRBJ2-6; 8 nucleotides agree with TRBD1. The ends lost 0 bases at V and 0 bases at J; junction bases unmatched: 7. Germline-derived CDR1 and CDR2 are MDHEN and SYDVKM. CDR3 length: 19 amino acids. CDR3 region: CASSLWATGANSGANVLTF. The CDR3 nucleotides are TGTGCCAGCAGTTTATGGGCGACAGGGGCGAACTCTGGGGCCAACGTCCTGACTTTC.

This clone was picked up a small number of times. The chain uses TRBV6-1 and TRBJ2-7; 8 positions match TRBD2. Germline trimming cut 6 bases from V and 2 bases from J; bases unmatched to any gene: 6. The CDR3 is 14 residues long. From germline, CDR1 is MNHNS and CDR2 SASEGT. The CDR3 bases are TGTGCCAGCAGGGACGGGGGGGCTCCCTACGAGCAGTACTTC. Protein product: CASRDGGAPYEQYF.

This clone was seen more than once but under ten times. The chain links TRBV5-1 to TRBJ2-1, with 11 bases that match TRBD2. Germline assignment: CDR1 SGHRS and CDR2 YFSETQ. CDR3 size: 17 residues. V lost 4 bases, J lost 7 bases, and 13 bases stayed unmatched. The chain's CDR3 is CASSQFLAGGPGNEQFF. CDR3 nucleotides: TGCGCCAGCAGCCAGTTTTTAGCGGGAGGGCCTGGGAATGAGCAGTTCTTC.